Presented here are 31 T cell receptor beta chains from one specimen sequenced in a study of regulatory T cells in long-lasting Graves disease. Libraries of TCR beta came from iRepertoire HTBI primers plus Arm-PCR of CDR3 regions. Each CDR3 protein is one row after TCRdb ran MiXCR on the multiplex PCR reads. Of hundreds of thousands of distinct CDR3 sequences in the sample, about 16% were seen once. Noted time point: newly diagnosed GD, antithyroid drugs for less than 3 months. From PBMCs, RNA was extracted and then used to make the TCR library. The same specimen was also included in a second study, on T cells in Graves' hyperthyroidism and ophthalmopathy.

Sequencing used peripheral blood mononuclear cells (PBMCs), obtained at new diagnosis, from a patient treated with antithyroid drugs. These receptor sequences come from a middle-aged woman with Graves disease.

This clonotype was seen repeatedly, ten times or more. This CDR3 is CASSVDVGRTEAFF. The CDR3, as DNA: TGTGCCAGCAGCGTAGACGTGGGAAGGACTGAAGCTTTCTTT. This rearrangement joins TRBV9 to TRBJ1-1, with D unclear. The CDR3 totals 14 residues. Germline V CDR1 and CDR2: SGDLS, YYNGEE. Between the trimmed V and J ends, which lost 0 bases and 5 bases, there was a span of 11 bases.

This clonotype was observed many times. V and J are TRBV5-1 and TRBJ2-1; D is perhaps TRBD2 (6 bases). The CDR3 has 14 residues. In germline, CDR1 is SGHRS, CDR2 YFSETQ. V dropped 4 bases and J dropped 6 bases, with 14 bases sitting between them. The CDR3 spells CASSHGTSRNEQFF. The CDR3 DNA follows: TGCGCCAGCAGCCACGGGACTTCTCGCAATGAGCAGTTCTTC.

This clonotype was observed at least ten times. This chain uses TRBV5-1 with TRBJ1-1, with 7 bases fitting TRBD1. CDR1 SGHRS and CDR2 YFSETQ come from the germline V gene. V lost 7 bases, J lost 1 base, and 7 bases stayed unmatched. The CDR3 loop spans 14 amino acids. DNA for the CDR3: TGCGCCAGCGCACGTCAGGGGGAGAACACTGAAGCTTTCTTT. Translating it yields CASARQGENTEAFF.

With respect to this clonotype: A read error may account for a junction end that differs from germline. The chain recombines TRBV11-3 with TRBJ2-7; 7 positions agree with TRBD2. CDR1 and CDR2 (germline): SGHNT, YENEEA. This CDR3 is built from 12 residues. CDR3 in DNA: TGTGCCAGCAGCTTAGTCGGGGGAGGGTTGGACTTC. It specifies CASSLVGGGLDF.

This clonotype was recorded a few times. V is TRBV4-2 and J is TRBJ1-3; the D is unclear. The CDR3 runs to 15 residues. Germline CDR1 is LGHNA and CDR2 is YNFKEQ. Trimming removed 0 bases at V and 6 bases at J, with 12 bases between. The CDR3 nucleotides are TGTGCCAGCAGCCAAGAACCGCGGAAAGAAAACACCATATATTTT. As protein: CASSQEPRKENTIYF.

In this sample, this clonotype turned up many times. The J gene is TRBJ1-2, the V gene TRBV28; D not resolved. The CDR3 length is 14 residues. Between the trimmed V and J ends, which lost 3 bases and 8 bases, there was a span of 16 bases. Germline V gene sequence: CDR1 MDHEN, CDR2 SYDVKM. The CDR3 coding sequence is TGTGCCAGCAGTTTCGGCCAGGCTGGTTACGGCTACACCTTC. Amino acids: CASSFGQAGYGYTF.

This clonotype was counted only a few times. The V gene is TRBV18, the J gene TRBJ2-7, with D perhaps TRBD1 (5 bases). Germline CDR1 KGHSH, CDR2 LQKENI. Trimming pared 2 bases from V and 3 bases from J, leaving 11 bases between. The CDR3 loop spans 14 amino acids. The CDR3 DNA follows: TGTGCCAGCTCACCAGGGCCAGGGTACTACGAGCAGTACTTC. This encodes CASSPGPGYYEQYF.

This clonotype was recorded a few times. CDR3: CASRKGNEQFF. The CDR3 nucleotides are TGTGCCAGCAGGAAGGGGAATGAGCAGTTCTTC. The chain combines TRBV13 with TRBJ2-1; maybe TRBD1 (5 bases). CDR3 length equals 11 residues. V dropped 6 bases and J dropped 7 bases, with 7 bases sitting between them. Germline V lookup: CDR1 PRHDT, CDR2 FYEKMQ (reference sequence).

This clonotype occurred many times. The chain couples TRBV6-2 or TRBV6-3 to TRBJ1-6; D remains unclear. V was cut by 0 bases and J by 4 bases, with 16 bases left in between. Germline loops: CDR1 MNHEY, CDR2 SVGEGT. CDR3 length equals 18 residues. The CDR3 reads CASSYSIQFQLYNSPLHF. In DNA form, the CDR3 reads TGTGCCAGCAGTTACTCGATACAGTTCCAGCTATATAATTCACCCCTCCACTTT.

This clonotype was observed at least ten times. Written as DNA, the CDR3 is TGCGCCAGCAGCCTACCGTACCCCAGGAGGAACTATGGCTACACCTTC. Amino acids: CASSLPYPRRNYGYTF. The genes are TRBV4-1 and TRBJ1-2; D unclear. This CDR3 comprises 16 residues. Trimming left V 4 bases short and J 2 bases short, with 17 bases between. Germline V gives CDR1 MGHRA, CDR2 YSYEKL.

V is TRBV7-2 and J is TRBJ2-7; D call uncertain. The CDR3 has 12 amino acids. Germline lookup yields CDR1 SGHTA and CDR2 FQGNSA. V lost 1 base and J 5 bases, leaving 6 bases between the germline ends. CDR3 region: CASSLGTNEQYF. As DNA, the CDR3 is TGTGCCAGCAGCTTAGGGACGAACGAGCAGTACTTC. The whole variable domain, remainder taken from reference TRBV7-2 and TRBJ2-7, is GAGVSQSPSNKVTEKGKDVELRCDPISGHTALYWYRQSLGQGLEFLIYFQGNSAPDKSGLPSDRFSAERTGGSVSTLTIQRTQQEDSAVYLCASSLGTNEQYFGPGTRLTVT.

This chain connects TRBV9 to TRBJ2-6, with D unresolved. CDR3 length equals 15 residues. Trimming removed 3 bases at V and 0 bases at J, with 7 bases between. Germline lookup yields CDR1 SGDLS and CDR2 YYNGEE. The CDR3 DNA is TGTGCCAGCAGCGAAGGAAACTCTGGGGCCAACGTCCTGACTTTC. Translated, it gives CASSEGNSGANVLTF.

The sample holds a few counts of this clonotype. This chain links TRBV18 with TRBJ1-5, with D perhaps matching TRBD1 (5 bases). V shed 2 bases and J shed 6 bases, with 8 bases lying between them. CDR1 KGHSH and CDR2 LQKENI come from the germline V gene. The CDR3 extends over 13 amino acids. The CDR3 is CASSPSRAQPQHF. The DNA for the CDR3 is TGTGCCAGCTCACCAAGCAGGGCTCAGCCCCAGCATTTT.

This clonotype was counted a few times. The chain has TRBV13 and TRBJ1-3; 7 bases match TRBD1. V gave up 4 bases and J gave up 0 bases; unmatched junction bases: 12. The CDR3 is 18 amino acids. CDR1 and CDR2 from the germline V gene are PRHDT and FYEKMQ (reference sequence). The CDR3 reads CASSSNRGHTPSGNTIYF. The DNA of the CDR3 is TGTGCCAGCAGCTCGAACAGGGGCCATACCCCCTCTGGAAACACCATATATTTT.

The sample holds a few counts of this clonotype. The chain combines TRBV11-2 with TRBJ2-5; 9 bases align to TRBD2. Germline-derived CDR1 and CDR2 are SGHAT and FQNNGV. Trimming took 5 bases from V and 9 from J; bases not matched to a gene: 13. The CDR3 loop spans 15 amino acids. The CDR3 DNA reads as TGTGCCAGCAGCCCGACTAGCGGCTTTCCCGGCTCCCAGTACTTC. This sequence encodes CASSPTSGFPGSQYF.

Concerning this clonotype: A read error is possible here, since a much larger clone lies one base away. The CDR3 end shows no conserved phenylalanine or tryptophan, and so a read error is likely. The chain employs TRBV7-6 and TRBJ1-1; D perhaps matches TRBD1 (5 bases). The CDR3 runs 14 residues. Trimming removed 3 bases at V and 5 bases at J, with 13 bases between. Looked up from germline, CDR1 is SGHVS and CDR2 is FNYEAQ. CDR3 amino acids: CASSLAAPGTEAFL. In DNA, the CDR3 is TGTGCCAGCAGCTTGGCAGCCCCAGGGACTGAAGCTTTCCTT.

The sample holds many counts of this clonotype. In DNA, the CDR3 is TGTGCCAGCAGTAAACCCCGGGACAGTGGAAAGGATGAGCAGTTCTTC. Amino acids: CASSKPRDSGKDEQFF. J is TRBJ2-1 and V is TRBV5-4, with 7 bases fitting TRBD1. CDR1 and CDR2 (germline): SGHNT, YYREEE (reference sequence). Trimming at V came to 5 bases and at J to 8 bases, leaving 16 bases not matched to a gene. This CDR3 is built from 16 residues.

At least ten counts were recorded for this clonotype. The chain employs TRBV5-1 and TRBJ2-3; a possible D gene is TRBD1 (5 bases). CDR1 is SGHRS, CDR2 YFSETQ, per germline. With 0 bases removed from V and 4 bases from J, the gap between germline ends came to 15 bases. This CDR3 spans 16 amino acids. The CDR3 spells CASSLEEFRTSDTQYF. The CDR3, as DNA: TGCGCCAGCAGCTTGGAAGAGTTTAGGACATCAGATACGCAGTATTTT.

Worth noting for this clonotype: Possible read error: a much larger clone is one base away. The chain carries TRBV3-1 and TRBJ2-1; 11 nucleotides line up with TRBD2. J gave up 7 bases and V 5 bases, and 7 bases lay outside the gene matches. This CDR3 region has 15 residues. Germline CDR1 and CDR2: LGHDT and YNNKEL (reference sequence). CDR3 nucleotides: TGTGCCAGCAGCTATTCTAGCGGGGGGAGGAATGAGCAGTTCTTC. Residues: CASSYSSGGRNEQFF.

In this sample, this clonotype turned up many times. V and J are TRBV28 and TRBJ1-3, with D uncertain. CDR3 length: 14 residues. With 5 bases removed from V and 7 bases from J, the gap between germline ends came to 15 bases. The germline CDR1 and CDR2 sequences are MDHEN and SYDVKM. The DNA of the CDR3 is TGTGCCAGCAGTCTAGCGGATAGAGGGAACACCATATATTTT. Translated, it gives CASSLADRGNTIYF. Looking up the rest from reference TRBV28 and TRBJ1-3 gives the full variable domain: DVKVTQSSRYLVKRTGEKVFLECVQDMDHENMFWYRQDPGLGLRLIYFSYDVKMKEKGDIPEGYSVSREKKERFSLILESASTNQTSMYLCASSLADRGNTIYFGEGSWLTVV.

This clonotype was seen a few times. A read error may account for a junction end that differs from germline. The gene calls are TRBV7-8 and TRBJ1-5, with 9 bases identical to TRBD1. The CDR3 length is 18 residues. Per the germline V gene, CDR1 is SGHVS and CDR2 is FQNEAQ. CDR3 in DNA: TGTGTCAGCAGCTTAAGGGCCGAGGGGACAGGGCGCAATCAGCCCCAGCATTTT. Its protein product is CVSSLRAEGTGRNQPQHF.

This clonotype was recorded at least ten times. The CDR3 sequence: CASSYSGGGNEQFF. CDR3 DNA sequence: TGTGCCAGCAGCTACAGCGGAGGGGGCAATGAGCAGTTCTTC. The chain combines TRBV7-6 with TRBJ2-1; tentatively, D is TRBD1 or TRBD2 (6 bases each). Germline assignment: CDR1 SGHVS and CDR2 FNYEAQ. V was clipped by 4 bases and J by 6 bases, with 13 bases between them. The CDR3 covers 14 residues.

This chain joins TRBV5-1 and TRBJ2-1; the match to TRBD1 covers 12 bases. CDR3 size: 18 residues. The V segment lost 0 bases and the J segment 8 bases; nucleotides outside the gene matches: 12. The germline gives CDR1 SGHRS, CDR2 YFSETQ. The CDR3 loop is CASSLVPPGQGAWYEQFF. CDR3 bases: TGCGCCAGCAGCTTGGTTCCCCCGGGACAGGGGGCCTGGTATGAGCAGTTCTTC.

A few counts support this clonotype. This chain connects TRBV30 to TRBJ2-2; 12 nucleotides line up with TRBD2. After removal of 2 bases from V and 5 bases from J, the junction contained 9 bases not matched to a gene. CDR1 GTSNPN and CDR2 SVGIG come from the germline V gene (reference sequence). The CDR3 covers 17 residues. The CDR3 is CAWSTLAGGPRTGELFF. The CDR3 coding sequence is TGTGCCTGGAGTACTCTAGCGGGGGGGCCGAGAACCGGGGAGCTGTTTTTT. The whole variable domain, filled in from reference TRBV30 and TRBJ2-2, reads SQTIHQWPATLVQPVGSPLSLECTVEGTSNPNLYWYRQAAGRGLQLLFYSVGIGQISSEVPQNLSASRPQDRQFILSSKKLLLSDSGFYLCAWSTLAGGPRTGELFFGEGSRLTVL.

This clonotype was counted only a few times. The chain is built from TRBV5-8 and TRBJ1-5; TRBD1 matches at 8 bases. This CDR3 comprises 15 residues. CDR1 is SGHTS, CDR2 YDEGEE, per germline. V lost 0 bases to trimming and J lost 6 bases; unmatched junction nucleotides: 5. CDR3 coding DNA: TGTGCCAGCAGCTTGGCCAGGGGGCTGACTCAGCCCCAGCATTTT. Translating it yields CASSLARGLTQPQHF. Full variable domain (rest looked up from reference TRBV5-8 and TRBJ1-5): EAGVTQSPTHLIKTRGQQATLRCSPISGHTSVYWYQQALGLGLQFLLWYDEGEERNRGNFPPRFSGRQFPNYSSELNVNALELEDSALYLCASSLARGLTQPQHFGDGTRLSIL.

In this sample, this clonotype turned up many times. This rearrangement joins TRBV10-1 to TRBJ1-1; no clear D. Between the trimmed V and J ends, which lost 2 bases and 3 bases, there was a span of 7 bases. The CDR3 length is 13 residues. CDR1 WNHNN and CDR2 SYGVQD come from the germline V gene (reference sequence). CDR3 nucleotides: TGCGCCAGCAGTGAGGCGGTGGACACTGAAGCTTTCTTT. Its translation is CASSEAVDTEAFF.

In its sample, this clonotype was seen a few times. The chain combines TRBV24-1 with TRBJ1-4; no clear D. The germline V gene has CDR1 KGHDR and CDR2 SFDVKD. CDR3 size: 12 residues. The V gene lost 4 bases and the J gene lost 5 bases, with 4 bases spanning the gap. Written as DNA, the CDR3 is TGTGCCACCAGTGACCCCAATGAAAAACTGTTTTTT. Translated: CATSDPNEKLFF.

This clonotype occurred a few times. The J gene is TRBJ2-5, the V gene TRBV5-1, with D unresolved. Germline V lookup: CDR1 SGHRS, CDR2 YFSETQ. The V end was cut by 0 bases, the J end by 5 bases, with 8 bases between. CDR3 length: 13 residues. Written as DNA, the CDR3 is TGCGCCAGCAGCTTGGCCGCATTTGAGACCCAGTACTTC. Protein product: CASSLAAFETQYF.

This clonotype was recorded many times. This rearrangement joins TRBV28 to TRBJ1-2; no firm D call. V was trimmed by 4 bases and J by 3 bases, leaving 6 bases between them. Germline-derived CDR1 and CDR2 are MDHEN and SYDVKM. CDR3 length equals 12 residues. The CDR3 is CASSSVDYGYTF. CDR3 coding DNA: TGTGCCAGCAGTTCGGTCGACTATGGCTACACCTTC.

In this sample, this clonotype turned up many times. The chain carries TRBV13 and TRBJ2-5, with a possible D match to TRBD1 (5 bases). Germline-derived CDR1 and CDR2 are PRHDT and FYEKMQ (reference sequence). Trimming stripped 3 bases from V and 4 bases from J, with 9 bases between. This CDR3 has 13 residues. The DNA of the CDR3 is TGTGCCAGCAGCTTCAGGGATGGAGAGACCCAGTACTTC. Translation: CASSFRDGETQYF.

In its sample, this clonotype was seen many times. This rearrangement joins TRBV28 to TRBJ1-6; 8 bases line up with TRBD1. Trimming at V came to 5 bases and at J to 10 bases, leaving 13 bases not matched to a gene. The CDR3 extends over 16 amino acids. CDR1 and CDR2 from the germline V gene are MDHEN and SYDVKM. The CDR3 is CASSPSGQGQRSPLHF. For the CDR3, the DNA is TGTGCCAGCAGTCCATCTGGACAGGGACAGAGATCACCCCTCCACTTT.